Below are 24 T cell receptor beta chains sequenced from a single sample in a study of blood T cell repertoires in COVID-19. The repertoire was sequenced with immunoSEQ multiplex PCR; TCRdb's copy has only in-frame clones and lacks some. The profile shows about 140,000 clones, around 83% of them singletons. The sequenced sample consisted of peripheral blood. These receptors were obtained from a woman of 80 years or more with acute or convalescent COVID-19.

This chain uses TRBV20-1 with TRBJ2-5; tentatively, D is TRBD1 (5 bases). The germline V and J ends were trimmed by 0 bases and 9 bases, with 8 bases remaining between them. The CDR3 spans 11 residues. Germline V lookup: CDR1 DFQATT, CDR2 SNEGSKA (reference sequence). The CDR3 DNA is TGCAGTGCTAGAGACAGGGTGGCCCAGTACTTC. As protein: CSARDRVAQYF.

CDR3 sequence: CASSQTSGGRQPQHF. DNA of the CDR3: TGTGCCAGCAGCCAAACGTCAGGGGGCCGGCAGCCCCAGCATTTT. The chain has TRBV3-1 (or the pseudogene TRBV3-2) and TRBJ1-5, with 8 nucleotides matching TRBD1. CDR1 and CDR2 (germline): LGHDT, YNNKEL (reference sequence). The CDR3 length is 15 residues. Unmatched junction bases numbered 7, after V lost 2 bases and J lost 7 bases.

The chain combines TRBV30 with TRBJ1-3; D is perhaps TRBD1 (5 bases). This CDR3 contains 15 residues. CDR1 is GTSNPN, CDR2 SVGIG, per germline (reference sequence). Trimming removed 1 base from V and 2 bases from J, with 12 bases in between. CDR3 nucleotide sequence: TGTGCCTGGAGTGACAACCGGGGGGCTGGAAACACCATATATTTT. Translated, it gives CAWSDNRGAGNTIYF.

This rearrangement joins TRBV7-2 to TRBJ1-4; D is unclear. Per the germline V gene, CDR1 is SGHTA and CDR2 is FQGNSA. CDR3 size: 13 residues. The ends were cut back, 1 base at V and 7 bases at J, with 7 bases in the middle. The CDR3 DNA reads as TGTGCCAGCAGCTTAGAACCGGGTGAAAAACTGTTTTTT. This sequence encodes CASSLEPGEKLFF.

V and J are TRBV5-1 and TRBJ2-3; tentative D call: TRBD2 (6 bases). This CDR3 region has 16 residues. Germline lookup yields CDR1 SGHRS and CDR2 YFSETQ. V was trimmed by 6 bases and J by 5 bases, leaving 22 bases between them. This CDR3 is CASNGGAQRAGDTQYF. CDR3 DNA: TGCGCCAGCAACGGGGGAGCACAGCGTGCGGGAGATACGCAGTATTTT.

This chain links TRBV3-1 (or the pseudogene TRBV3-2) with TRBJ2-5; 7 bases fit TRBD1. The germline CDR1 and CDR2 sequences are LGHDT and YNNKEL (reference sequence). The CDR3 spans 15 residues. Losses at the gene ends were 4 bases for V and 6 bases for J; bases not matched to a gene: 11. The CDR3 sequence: CASSRSRGQQKTQYF. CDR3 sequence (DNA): TGTGCCAGCAGCCGCTCCCGGGGACAGCAAAAGACCCAGTACTTC.

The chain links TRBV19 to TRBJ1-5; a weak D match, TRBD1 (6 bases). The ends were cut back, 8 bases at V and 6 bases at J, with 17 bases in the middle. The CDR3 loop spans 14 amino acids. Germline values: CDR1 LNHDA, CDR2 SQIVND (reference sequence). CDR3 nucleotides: TGTGCCAGTTATGACAGGAGAGGTTCTCAGCCCCAGCATTTT. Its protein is CASYDRRGSQPQHF.

The CDR3 DNA reads TGTGCCAGCAGCGTCACAGGGTTCACTGAAGCTTTCTTT. This encodes CASSVTGFTEAFF. The gene calls are TRBV6-5 and TRBJ1-1, with a tentative D call TRBD1 (6 bases). This CDR3 has 13 residues. Trimming stripped 6 bases from V and 4 bases from J, with 12 bases between. The germline V gene encodes CDR1 MNHEY and CDR2 SVGAGI.

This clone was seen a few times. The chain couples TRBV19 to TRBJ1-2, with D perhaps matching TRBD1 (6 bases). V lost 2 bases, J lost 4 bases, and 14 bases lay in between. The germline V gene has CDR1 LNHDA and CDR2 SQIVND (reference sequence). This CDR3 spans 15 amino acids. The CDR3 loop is CASSISTGPLYGYTF. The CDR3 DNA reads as TGTGCCAGTAGTATATCAACAGGGCCGCTCTATGGCTACACCTTC.

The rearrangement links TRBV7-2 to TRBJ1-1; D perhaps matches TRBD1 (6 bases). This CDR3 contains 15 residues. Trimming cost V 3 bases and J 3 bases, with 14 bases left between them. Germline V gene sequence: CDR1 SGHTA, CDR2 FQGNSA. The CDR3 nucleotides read TGTGCCAGCAGCTTTTATCCCCAGGGGTACACTGAAGCTTTCTTT. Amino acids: CASSFYPQGYTEAFF.

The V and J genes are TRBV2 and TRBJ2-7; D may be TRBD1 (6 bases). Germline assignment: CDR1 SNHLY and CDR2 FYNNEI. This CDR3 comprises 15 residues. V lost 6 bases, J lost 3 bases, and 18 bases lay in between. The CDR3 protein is CASRAGAIRGYEQYF. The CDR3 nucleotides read TGTGCCAGCAGAGCAGGGGCCATCAGGGGCTACGAGCAGTACTTC.

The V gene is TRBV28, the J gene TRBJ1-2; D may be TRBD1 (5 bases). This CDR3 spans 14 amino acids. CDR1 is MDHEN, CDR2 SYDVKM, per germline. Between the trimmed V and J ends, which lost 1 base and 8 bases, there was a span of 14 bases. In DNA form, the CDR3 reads TGTGCCAGCAGTTTATTAGGGGATTCGGCCGGCTACACCTTC. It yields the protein CASSLLGDSAGYTF.

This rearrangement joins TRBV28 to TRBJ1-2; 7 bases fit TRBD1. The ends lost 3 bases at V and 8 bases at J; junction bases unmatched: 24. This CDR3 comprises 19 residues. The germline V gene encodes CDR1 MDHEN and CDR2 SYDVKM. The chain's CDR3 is CASSFPAPSYPTGDKGYTF. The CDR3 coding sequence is TGTGCCAGCAGTTTCCCCGCTCCCAGTTATCCTACAGGGGATAAAGGCTACACCTTC.

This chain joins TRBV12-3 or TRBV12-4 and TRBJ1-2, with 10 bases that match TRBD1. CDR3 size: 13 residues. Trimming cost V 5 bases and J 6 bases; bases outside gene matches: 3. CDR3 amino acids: CASSRGTGDGYTF. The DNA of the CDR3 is TGTGCCAGCAGTCGGGGGACAGGGGATGGCTACACCTTC.

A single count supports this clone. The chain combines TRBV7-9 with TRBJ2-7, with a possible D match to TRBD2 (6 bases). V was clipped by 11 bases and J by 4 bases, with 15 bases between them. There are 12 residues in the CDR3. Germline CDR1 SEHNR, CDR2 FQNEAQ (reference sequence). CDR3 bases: TGTGCCGGAGGGGTCACCCAGTACGAGCAGTACTTC. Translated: CAGGVTQYEQYF.

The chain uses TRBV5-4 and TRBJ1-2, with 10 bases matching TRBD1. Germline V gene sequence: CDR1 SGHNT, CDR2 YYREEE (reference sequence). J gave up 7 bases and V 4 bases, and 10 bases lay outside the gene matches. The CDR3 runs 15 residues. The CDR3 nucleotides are TGTGCCAGCAGCACGCTCGGGACAGGGGTGGGTGGCTACACCTTC. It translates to CASSTLGTGVGGYTF.

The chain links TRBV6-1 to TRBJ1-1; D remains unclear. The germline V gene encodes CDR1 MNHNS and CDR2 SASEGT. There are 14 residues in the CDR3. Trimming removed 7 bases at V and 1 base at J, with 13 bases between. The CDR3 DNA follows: TGTGCCAGCACTCCCAAGGCGGAGAACACTGAAGCTTTCTTT. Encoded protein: CASTPKAENTEAFF.

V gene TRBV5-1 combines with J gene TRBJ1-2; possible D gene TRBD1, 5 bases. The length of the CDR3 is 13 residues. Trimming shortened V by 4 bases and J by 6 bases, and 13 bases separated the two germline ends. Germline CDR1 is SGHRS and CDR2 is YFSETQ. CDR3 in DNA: TGCGCCAGCAGCCAGGGCAGGGAAGATGGCTACACCTTC. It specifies CASSQGREDGYTF.

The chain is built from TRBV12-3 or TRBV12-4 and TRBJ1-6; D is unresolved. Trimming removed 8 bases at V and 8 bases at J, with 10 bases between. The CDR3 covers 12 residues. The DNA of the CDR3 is TGTGCCAGCGGTGGTACTTATTCACCCCTCCACTTT. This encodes CASGGTYSPLHF.

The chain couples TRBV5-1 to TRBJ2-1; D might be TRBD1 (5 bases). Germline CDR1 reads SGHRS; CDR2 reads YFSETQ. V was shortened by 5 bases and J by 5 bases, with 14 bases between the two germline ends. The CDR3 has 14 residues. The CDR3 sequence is CASRTASKNNEQFF. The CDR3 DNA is TGCGCCAGCAGGACAGCCTCAAAGAACAATGAGCAGTTCTTC.

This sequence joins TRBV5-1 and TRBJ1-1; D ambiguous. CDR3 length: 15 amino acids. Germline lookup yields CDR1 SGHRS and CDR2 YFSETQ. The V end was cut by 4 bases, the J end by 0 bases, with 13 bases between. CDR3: CASSNPPGMNTEAFF. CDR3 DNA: TGCGCCAGCAGCAATCCACCGGGAATGAACACTGAAGCTTTCTTT.

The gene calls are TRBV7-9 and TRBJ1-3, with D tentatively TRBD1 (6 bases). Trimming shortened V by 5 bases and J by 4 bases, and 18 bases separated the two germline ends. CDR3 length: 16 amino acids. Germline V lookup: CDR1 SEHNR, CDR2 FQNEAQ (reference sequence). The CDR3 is CASSLQGQLLGNTIYF. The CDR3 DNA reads TGTGCCAGCAGCCTTCAGGGGCAGCTGTTGGGAAACACCATATATTTT.

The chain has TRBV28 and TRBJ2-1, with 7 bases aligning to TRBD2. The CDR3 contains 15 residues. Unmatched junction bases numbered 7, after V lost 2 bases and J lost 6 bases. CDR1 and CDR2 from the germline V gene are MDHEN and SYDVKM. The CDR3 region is CASSLASTSSNEQFF. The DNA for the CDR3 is TGTGCCAGCAGTTTAGCCTCGACTAGCAGCAATGAGCAGTTCTTC. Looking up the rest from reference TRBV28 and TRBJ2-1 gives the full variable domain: DVKVTQSSRYLVKRTGEKVFLECVQDMDHENMFWYRQDPGLGLRLIYFSYDVKMKEKGDIPEGYSVSREKKERFSLILESASTNQTSMYLCASSLASTSSNEQFFGPGTRLTVL.

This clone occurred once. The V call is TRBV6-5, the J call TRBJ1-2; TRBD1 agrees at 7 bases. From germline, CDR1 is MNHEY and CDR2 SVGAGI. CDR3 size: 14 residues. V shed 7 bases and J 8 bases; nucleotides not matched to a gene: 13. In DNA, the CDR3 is TGTGCCAGCACATCGACCCAGGGGGGTAGAGGCTACACCTTC. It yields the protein CASTSTQGGRGYTF.